The subject of this entry is one T cell receptor (beta chain). No antigen is known for it. This sample was taken from a study of graft-versus-host responses after intestinal transplantation. Across the whole study: Among the recipients, all got anti-thymocyte globulin induction and then tacrolimus and steroids for 3 to 4 years.

Method: immunoSEQ multiplex PCR; TCRdb's copy keeps in-frame clones and lacks some. Counted here are some 90,000 clones, 90% occurring once; the ten biggest clones make up nearly 0.11%. Notes on the study in general: Marrow from the recipient contained GvH clones, some of which had appeared first in ileum or blood.

The V gene lost 1 base and the J gene lost 2 bases, with 15 bases spanning the gap. Germline lookup yields CDR1 SGHAT and CDR2 FQNNGV. The CDR3 is made up of 16 amino acids. The clonotype originates from a human donor who received an intestinal transplant. The gene calls are TRBV11-2 and TRBJ2-7, with D uncertain. The source was unstimulated CD4+ T cells sorted from spleen or lymph node cells, collected before intestinal transplant. CDR3 in amino acids: CASSLAATVVPYEQYF. The CDR3 region has the DNA TGTGCCAGCAGCTTAGCGGCCACAGTAGTCCCCTACGAGCAGTACTTC.